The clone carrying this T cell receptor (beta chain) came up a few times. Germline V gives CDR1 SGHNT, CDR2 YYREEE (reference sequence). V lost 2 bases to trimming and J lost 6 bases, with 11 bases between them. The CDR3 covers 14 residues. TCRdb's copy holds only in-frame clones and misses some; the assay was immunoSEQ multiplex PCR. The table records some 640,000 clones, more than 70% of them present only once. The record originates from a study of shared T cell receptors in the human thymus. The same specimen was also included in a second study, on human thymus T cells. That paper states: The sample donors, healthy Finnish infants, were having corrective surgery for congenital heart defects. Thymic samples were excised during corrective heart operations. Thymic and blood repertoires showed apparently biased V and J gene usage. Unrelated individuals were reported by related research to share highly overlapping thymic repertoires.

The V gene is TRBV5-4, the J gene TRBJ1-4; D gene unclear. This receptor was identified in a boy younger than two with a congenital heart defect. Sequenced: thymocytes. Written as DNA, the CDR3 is TGTGCCAGCAGCTTCACGGGAGGAGATGAAAAACTGTTTTTT. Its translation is CASSFTGGDEKLFF.